This is a list of T cell receptor beta chains from one sample in a study of regulatory and conventional T cells in RAG deficiency. Assay: immunoSEQ multiplex PCR; the TCRdb copy retains only in-frame clones and omits some. Here the sample spans about 28,000 clones, about nine tenths being singletons. The sample was also linked to a second study, of regulatory T cells.

The sample comprised Tregs sorted from blood. Receptors originate from a human donor in good health. Both conserved end residues are part of each CDR3. A D gene is named only where the DNA matches it firmly. Expanded clones get a size class; other rows say once, few or many, or leave the size out.

NA	TRBV2	TRBD2	TRBJ2-1	TGTGCCAGCAATCGCGGTCCCTGGACTAGTCTCGACAATGAGCAGTTCTTC	CASNRGPWTSLDNEQFF
NA	TRBV10-2	NA	TRBJ1-2	TGCGCCAGCAGTGCCGGCACACCATATGGCTACACCTTC	CASSAGTPYGYTF
NA	TRBV28	NA	TRBJ1-1	TGTGCCAGCAGTCCCCTCCGGAGGAGGATGAACACTGAAGCTTTCTTT	CASSPLRRRMNTEAFF
NA	TRBV11-2	NA	TRBJ1-1	TGTGCCAGCAGCTTAGATCCGAGGGTGAACACTGAAGCTTTCTTT	CASSLDPRVNTEAFF
NA	TRBV27	TRBD1	TRBJ1-1	TGTGCCAGCAGTTTATATTCCCCGGGACAGAAAAACACTGAAGCTTTCTTT	CASSLYSPGQKNTEAFF
NA	TRBV18	NA	TRBJ2-3	TGTGCCAGCTCACCCCAGGGCCTACTCACAGATACGCAGTATTTT	CASSPQGLLTDTQYF
NA	TRBV4-2	NA	TRBJ2-1	TGTGCCAGCAGCACAGGGAGGGGGTACAATGAGCAGTTCTTC	CASSTGRGYNEQFF
NA	TRBV4-3	TRBD2	TRBJ2-2	TGCGCCAGCAGCGGCGGACCGGGACTAGTAGGGACCGGGGAGCTGTTTTTT	CASSGGPGLVGTGELFF
NA	TRBV5-6	NA	TRBJ2-7	TGTGCCAGCAGCCCTAACAGGGTCGAGCAGTACTTC	CASSPNRVEQYF
NA	TRBV2	TRBD1	TRBJ2-7	TGTGCCAGCAGTGTCGGGGACAGGGTCGTCGAGCAGTACTTC	CASSVGDRVVEQYF
NA	TRBV9	NA	TRBJ1-6	TGTGCCAGCAGCGTACAGGACTACTATAATTCACCCCTCCACTTT	CASSVQDYYNSPLHF
NA	TRBV7-9	NA	TRBJ1-4	TGTGCCAGCAGCCCCGTGACAGCCCTTAATGAAAAACTGTTTTTT	CASSPVTALNEKLFF
few	TRBV27	TRBD2	TRBJ2-3	TGTGCCAGCCACCAACGGCGGGGGGGGAGCACAGATACGCAGTATTTT	CASHQRRGGSTDTQYF
NA	TRBV29-1	NA	TRBJ2-3	TGCAGCGCCTGCCTCACAGATACGCAGTATTTT	CSACLTDTQYF
NA	TRBV2	TRBD1	TRBJ1-6	TGTGCCAGCAGTGAGGCAGGGGGTCTATCACCCCTCCACTTT	CASSEAGGLSPLHF
NA	TRBV27	TRBD1	TRBJ2-4	TGTGCCAGCAGTCGGAAAGGGGGACAGAGAAACATTCAGTACTTC	CASSRKGGQRNIQYF
NA	TRBV18	NA	TRBJ1-1	TGTGCCAGCTCACCCGAGGCGGGCACTGAAGCTTTCTTT	CASSPEAGTEAFF
NA	TRBV6-1	NA	TRBJ2-3	TGTGCCAGCAGTTTGAGGGGTTTCGCAGATACGCAGTATTTT	CASSLRGFADTQYF